This T cell receptor beta chain was documented in a study of cytomegalovirus exposure and HLA in healthy donors. Regarding the study as a whole: It was reported in a later analysis that an Asian-associated ancestry cluster showed fewer N-insertions than the approximately 670-donor mean.

In the case of this clone: Antigen unknown.

The PCR had 60 Vbeta and 13 Jbeta primers. The repertoire was sequenced with immunoSEQ multiplex PCR; TCRdb's copy has only in-frame clones and lacks some. In the table there are about 170,000 clones, around 62% of which are singletons. Trimming took 2 bases from V and 7 from J, leaving 9 bases between them. Germline values: CDR1 GTSNPN, CDR2 SVGIG (reference sequence). This CDR3 is 13 amino acids long. The specimen sequenced was PBMCs. This receptor was identified in a middle-aged man in good health and CMV-seronegative. The gene calls are TRBV30 and TRBJ1-6, with D possibly TRBD1 on 5 matching bases. The CDR3 sequence is CAWSSGENSPLHF. CDR3 DNA: TGTGCCTGGAGTTCGGGGGAGAATTCACCCCTCCACTTT.